Detailed here is one TCR beta chain. Its antigen is not identified. Per the germline V gene, CDR1 is DFQATT and CDR2 is SNEGSKA (reference sequence). CDR3 length: 13 amino acids. No DNA is given; TCRdb re-called the 5' RACE reads and lists each CDR3 protein once. Its table records a few hundred thousand distinct CDR3 sequences. The data derive from a study of T cells expressing NK-cell markers. Overall study: Within the sequenced cohort of eight donors, seven exhibited HCMV seropositivity and one was seronegative.

Study-wide results and caveats: These same clonotypes (in several donors) also led the CD3+CD56-NKG2C+ fraction.

The chain links TRBV20-1 to TRBJ1-6; the TRBD1 assignment by TCRdb is unverifiable without DNA. This sequence was found in a woman aged 45-59 years in good health. Sequences were obtained from blood T cells: a sorted CD56 or NKG2C T cell subset, CD4+ or CD8+ T cells, or bulk PBMC T cells (not recorded which). The CDR3 sequence is CSARRGQNSPLHF.